The next 5 T cell receptor beta chains were all read from a single sample in a study of lymphopenia after photon versus proton radiotherapy (dated by TCRdb to the late 2010s). Library construction relied on the immunoSEQ multiplex PCR assay. As stored in TCRdb, this immuneACCESS dataset retains in-frame rearrangements with V and J assigned. A fraction of the clones does not appear; measured against another copy, unresolved V genes explain less than half of the discrepancy, and the remainder lacks a known reason. This sample comprises roughly 64,000 clones, about nine tenths of them detected only once. The ten largest account for 10% to 15% of the sample. Material: peripheral blood, obtained from a patient treated with proton-based radiotherapy. The receptors were sampled from a man older than 75 with esophageal cancer.

This clone was picked up a small number of times. This rearrangement joins TRBV7-2 to TRBJ1-6, with D hard to call. V shed 4 bases and J shed 1 base, with 11 bases lying between them. The germline V gene has CDR1 SGHTA and CDR2 FQGNSA. The CDR3 extends over 16 amino acids. The CDR3 sequence is CASSSRTESYNSPLHF. The CDR3 nucleotides read TGTGCCAGCAGCTCCCGGACGGAGTCCTATAATTCACCCCTCCACTTT.

The genes are TRBV15 and TRBJ2-1, with TRBD2 matching 11 bases. CDR3 length: 17 amino acids. The V segment lost 0 bases and the J segment 8 bases; nucleotides outside the gene matches: 9. CDR1 is LNHNV and CDR2 is YYDKDF in the germline V gene (reference sequence). The CDR3 loop reads CATSRDLTSGRGDEQFF. CDR3 sequence (DNA): TGTGCCACCAGCAGAGACCTTACTAGCGGGAGAGGGGATGAGCAGTTCTTC.

The CDR3: CASSLSGSGTGTGELFF. Here the CDR3 DNA reads TGTGCCAGCAGCTTGTCGGGGTCAGGAACGGGCACCGGGGAGCTGTTTTTT. This chain joins TRBV11-2 and TRBJ2-2; tentative D call: TRBD2 (5 bases). Germline assignment: CDR1 SGHAT and CDR2 FQNNGV. The ends were cut back, 3 bases at V and 4 bases at J, with 18 bases in the middle. This CDR3 is 17 amino acids long.

The chain recombines TRBV21-1 with TRBJ2-1; the table's D call, TRBD1, has no DNA check behind it. TRBV21-1 is given as a pseudogene. This CDR3 comprises 16 residues. Here the CDR3 DNA reads TGTGCCAGCAGCCCAGCCCGGACAGGGTCTCCCAATGAGCAGTTCTTC. Its translation is CASSPARTGSPNEQFF.

The chain employs TRBV5-5 and TRBJ1-1; D is undetermined. V lost 2 bases and J lost 3, with 8 bases in between. The germline V gene has CDR1 SGHKS and CDR2 YYEKEE (reference sequence). This CDR3 comprises 13 residues. The CDR3 spells CASSFGSDTEAFF. The DNA for the CDR3 is TGTGCCAGCAGCTTTGGTTCTGACACTGAAGCTTTCTTT.